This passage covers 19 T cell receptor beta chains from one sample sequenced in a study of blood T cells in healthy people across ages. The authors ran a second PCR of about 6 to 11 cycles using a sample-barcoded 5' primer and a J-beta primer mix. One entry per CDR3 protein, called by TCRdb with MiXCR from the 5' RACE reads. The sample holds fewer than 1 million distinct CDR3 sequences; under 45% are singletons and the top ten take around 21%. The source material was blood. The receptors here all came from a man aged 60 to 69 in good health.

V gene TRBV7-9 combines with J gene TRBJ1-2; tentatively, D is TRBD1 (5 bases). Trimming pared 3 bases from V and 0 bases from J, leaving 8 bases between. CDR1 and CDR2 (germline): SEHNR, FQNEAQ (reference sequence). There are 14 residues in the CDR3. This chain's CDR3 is CASSFLGPNYGYTF. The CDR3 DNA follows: TGTGCCAGCAGCTTTCTGGGACCTAACTATGGCTACACCTTC.

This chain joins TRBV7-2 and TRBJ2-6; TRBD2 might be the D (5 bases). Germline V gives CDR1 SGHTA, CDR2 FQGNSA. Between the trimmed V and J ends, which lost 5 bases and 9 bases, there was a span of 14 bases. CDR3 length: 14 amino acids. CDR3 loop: CASSAASEVNVLTF. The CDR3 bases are TGTGCCAGCAGCGCCGCCTCGGAGGTCAACGTCCTGACTTTC.

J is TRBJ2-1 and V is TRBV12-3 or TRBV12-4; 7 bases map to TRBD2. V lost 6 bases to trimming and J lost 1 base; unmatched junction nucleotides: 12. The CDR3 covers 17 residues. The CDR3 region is CASRQKDQRGSYNEQFF. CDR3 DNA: TGTGCCAGCAGGCAAAAGGACCAGCGGGGATCCTACAATGAGCAGTTCTTC.

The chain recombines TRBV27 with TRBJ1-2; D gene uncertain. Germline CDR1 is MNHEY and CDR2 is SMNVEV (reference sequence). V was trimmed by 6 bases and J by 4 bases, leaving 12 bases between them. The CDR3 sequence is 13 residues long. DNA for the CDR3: TGTGCCAGCAGCCCCTCAAGATCCTATGGCTACACCTTC. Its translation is CASSPSRSYGYTF.

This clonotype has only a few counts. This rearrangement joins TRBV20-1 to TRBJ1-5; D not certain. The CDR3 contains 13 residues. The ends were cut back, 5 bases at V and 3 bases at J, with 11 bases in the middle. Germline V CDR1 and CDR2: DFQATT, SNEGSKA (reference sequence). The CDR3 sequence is CSAADNHNQPQHF. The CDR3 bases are TGCAGTGCTGCCGACAACCACAATCAGCCCCAGCATTTT.

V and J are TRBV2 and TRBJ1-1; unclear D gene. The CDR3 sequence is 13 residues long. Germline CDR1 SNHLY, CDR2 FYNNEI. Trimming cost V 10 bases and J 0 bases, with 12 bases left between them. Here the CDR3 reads CATTRAVNTEAFF. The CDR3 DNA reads TGTGCCACCACCCGGGCAGTGAACACTGAAGCTTTCTTT.

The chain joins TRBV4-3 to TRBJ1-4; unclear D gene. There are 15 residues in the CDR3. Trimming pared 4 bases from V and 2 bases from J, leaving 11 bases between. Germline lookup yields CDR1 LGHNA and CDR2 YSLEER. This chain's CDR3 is CASSLVFGTNEKLFF. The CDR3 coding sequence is TGCGCCAGCAGCCTAGTTTTTGGGACTAATGAAAAACTGTTTTTT.

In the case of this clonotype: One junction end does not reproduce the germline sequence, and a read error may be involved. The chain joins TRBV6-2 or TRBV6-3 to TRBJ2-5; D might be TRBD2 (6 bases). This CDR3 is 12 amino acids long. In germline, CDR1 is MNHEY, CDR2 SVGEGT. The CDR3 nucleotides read TGTGTCAGCAGTCCGGGGGAAGAGACCCAGTACTTC. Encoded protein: CVSSPGEETQYF.

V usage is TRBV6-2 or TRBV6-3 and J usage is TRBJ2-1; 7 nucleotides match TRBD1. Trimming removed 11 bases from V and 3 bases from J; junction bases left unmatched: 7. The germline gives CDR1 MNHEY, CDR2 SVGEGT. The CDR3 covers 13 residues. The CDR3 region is CAPKGALYNEQFF. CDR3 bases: TGTGCCCCCAAGGGGGCCCTCTACAATGAGCAGTTCTTC.

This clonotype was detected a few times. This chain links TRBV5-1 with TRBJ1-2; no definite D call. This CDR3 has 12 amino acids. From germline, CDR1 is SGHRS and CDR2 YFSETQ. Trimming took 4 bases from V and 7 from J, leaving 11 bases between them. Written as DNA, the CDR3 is TGCGCCAGCAGCCCCGGCATTTCTGGCTACACCTTC. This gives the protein CASSPGISGYTF.

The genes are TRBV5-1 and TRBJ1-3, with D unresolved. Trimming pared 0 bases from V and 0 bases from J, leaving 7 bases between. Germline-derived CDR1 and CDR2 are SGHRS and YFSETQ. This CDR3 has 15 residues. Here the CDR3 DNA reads TGCGCCAGCAGCTTGGAGGCCCTCTCTGGAAACACCATATATTTT. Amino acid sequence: CASSLEALSGNTIYF.

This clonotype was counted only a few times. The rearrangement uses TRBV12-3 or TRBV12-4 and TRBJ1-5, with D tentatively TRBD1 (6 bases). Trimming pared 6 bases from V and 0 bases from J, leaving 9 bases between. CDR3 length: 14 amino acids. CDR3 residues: CASRQGYSNQPQHF. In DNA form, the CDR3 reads TGTGCCAGCAGGCAGGGGTATAGCAATCAGCCCCAGCATTTT.

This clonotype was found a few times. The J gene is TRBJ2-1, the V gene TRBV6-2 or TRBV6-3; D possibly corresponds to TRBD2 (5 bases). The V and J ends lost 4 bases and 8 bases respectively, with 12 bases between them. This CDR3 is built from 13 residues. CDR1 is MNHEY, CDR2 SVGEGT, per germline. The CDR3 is CASSSGSGDEQFF. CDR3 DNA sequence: TGTGCCAGCAGTTCGGGGAGCGGCGATGAGCAGTTCTTC.

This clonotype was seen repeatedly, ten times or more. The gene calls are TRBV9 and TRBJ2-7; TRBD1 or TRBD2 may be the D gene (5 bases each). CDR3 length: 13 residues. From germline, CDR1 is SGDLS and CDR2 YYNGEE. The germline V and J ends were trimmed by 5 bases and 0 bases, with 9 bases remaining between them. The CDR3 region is CASSPGASYEQYF. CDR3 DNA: TGTGCCAGCAGTCCCGGGGCCTCCTACGAGCAGTACTTC.

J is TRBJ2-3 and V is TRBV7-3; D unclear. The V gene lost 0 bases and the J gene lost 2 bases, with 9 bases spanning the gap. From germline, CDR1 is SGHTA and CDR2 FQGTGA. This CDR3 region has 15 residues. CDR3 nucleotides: TGTGCCAGCAGCTTAACGGCATTATCCACAGATACGCAGTATTTT. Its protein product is CASSLTALSTDTQYF. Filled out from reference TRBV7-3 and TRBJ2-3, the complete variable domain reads GAGVSQTPSNKVTEKGKYVELRCDPISGHTALYWYRQSLGQGPEFLIYFQGTGAADDSGLPNDRFFAVRPEGSVSTLKIQRTERGDSAVYLCASSLTALSTDTQYFGPGTRLTVL.

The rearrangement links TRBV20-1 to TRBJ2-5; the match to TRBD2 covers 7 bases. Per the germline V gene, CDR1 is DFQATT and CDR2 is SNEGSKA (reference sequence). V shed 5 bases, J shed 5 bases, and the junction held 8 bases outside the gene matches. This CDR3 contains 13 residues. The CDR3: CSAAASGEETQYF. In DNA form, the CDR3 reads TGCAGTGCTGCGGCTAGCGGTGAGGAGACCCAGTACTTC.

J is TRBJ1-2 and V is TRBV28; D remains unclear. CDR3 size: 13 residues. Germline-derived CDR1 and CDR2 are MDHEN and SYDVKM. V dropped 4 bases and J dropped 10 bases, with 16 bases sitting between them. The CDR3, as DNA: TGTGCCAGCAGTTCCCCGTCCTCGGGAGACTACACCTTC. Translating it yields CASSSPSSGDYTF.

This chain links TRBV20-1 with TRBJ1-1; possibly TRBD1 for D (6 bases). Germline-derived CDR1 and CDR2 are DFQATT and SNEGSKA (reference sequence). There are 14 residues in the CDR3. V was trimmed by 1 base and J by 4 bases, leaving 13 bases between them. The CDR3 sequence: CSARVPTGSTEAFF. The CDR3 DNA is TGCAGTGCTAGAGTCCCTACAGGGAGCACTGAAGCTTTCTTT.

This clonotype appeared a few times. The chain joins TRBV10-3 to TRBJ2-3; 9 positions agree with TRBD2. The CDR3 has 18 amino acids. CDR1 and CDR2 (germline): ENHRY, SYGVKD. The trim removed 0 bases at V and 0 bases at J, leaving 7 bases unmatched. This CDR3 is CAISESSGGPASTDTQYF. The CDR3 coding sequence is TGTGCCATCAGTGAGTCTAGCGGGGGACCCGCTAGCACAGATACGCAGTATTTT.